The clone carrying this T cell receptor (beta chain) was counted many times. Its antigen is as yet unknown. This CDR3 has 15 amino acids. Per germline, CDR1 KGHDR and CDR2 SFDVKD. The V segment lost 3 bases and the J segment 4 bases; nucleotides outside the gene matches: 4. The record originates from a study of CD8 T cells in ankylosing spondylitis. Study results and limitations: Disease-linked clones displayed a CD8+ phenotype and appeared relatively rarely in peripheral blood. Matched ankylosing spondylitis synovial fluid reportedly contained a significantly enriched population of disease-linked clones.

Quantitative 5'-RACE with molecular barcodes generated TCR beta libraries. A single record per CDR3 protein comes from TCRdb applying MiXCR to the 5' RACE reads. The sample carries 100,000 to 150,000 distinct CDR3 sequences, 6% to 8.5% recorded once. The chain employs TRBV24-1 and TRBJ2-3; TRBD2 matches at 9 bases. This TCR came from a male donor with ankylosing spondylitis or in good health (not recorded which). Material: blood, either unsorted or a sorted T cell fraction (not recorded which). The chain's CDR3 is CATSDHSGSPDTQYF. The CDR3 coding sequence is TGTGCCACCAGTGATCATAGCGGGAGCCCAGATACGCAGTATTTT.